Listed below are T cell receptor beta chains from one sample, sequenced in a study of T cell repertoires in cytomegalovirus infection. Antigens of these TCRs are unknown. From the reads, TCRdb called clonotypes with MiXCR, one entry per CDR3 protein. The table has about 570,000 distinct CDR3 sequences, approximately 40% seen once; the top ten hold around 48%. Sequenced here: cultured PBMCs, sampled from culture after CMV antigen stimulation. These receptor sequences come from a human donor in good health (CMV status not recorded). Some clones in this sample may be carry-over from other donors' samples. Both conserved end residues are part of each CDR3.

TRBV7-2,TRBJ2-7,CASSLYISYEQYF
TRBV7-2,TRBJ2-7,CASSPNFSGTGSYEQYF
TRBV4-1,TRBJ2-1,CASSQDQRGGVYEQFF
TRBV30,TRBJ1-4,CAWSRGQLNEKLFF
TRBV7-2,TRBJ2-2,CASSLWVPGVGSGELFF
TRBV4-3,TRBJ2-1,CASSQGAGESGRSYNEQFF
TRBV5-1,TRBJ1-3,CASSRGGTSSGNTIYF
TRBV6-6,TRBJ2-7,CASSQGTGWDDEQYF
TRBV7-2,TRBJ1-2,CASSPTMRYGYTF
TRBV7-9,TRBJ1-2,CASSSLGGFGYTF
TRBV6-2/TRBV6-3,TRBJ2-1,CATLAGGLYNEQFF
TRBV28,TRBJ2-5,CASSQLGSRTVQETQYF
TRBV6-2/TRBV6-3,TRBJ2-7,CASRDPSSGKPSYEQYF
TRBV7-6,TRBJ2-7,CASSFRGHEQYF
TRBV5-6,TRBJ2-2,CASSLKRDRGTGELFF
TRBV4-1,TRBJ1-1,CASSQVLRARKNTEAFF
TRBV28,TRBJ1-5,CASRKDRGRRSNQPQHF
TRBV5-4,TRBJ1-3,CASSLGAVWAGTGNTIYF
TRBV7-8,TRBJ2-7,CASSLSNSASGGWSYEQYF
TRBV7-2,TRBJ1-6,CASSLSNGQASNSPLHF
TRBV10-3,TRBJ1-1,CAISGAAKNTEAFF
TRBV6-6,TRBJ2-1,CASMGSVNEQFF
TRBV29-1,TRBJ1-1,CSVVEMTEAFF
TRBV18,TRBJ1-6,CASSPPIEGSPLHF
TRBV15,TRBJ1-2,CATSRGKNYGYTF